This T cell receptor (beta chain) originates from a study of T cell responses to AZD1222 COVID-19 vaccine. The study's findings and limits: Baseline seropositivity occurred in only a handful of AZD1222 recipients. Every sample of the repertoires postdated the peak T cell response. Clonal diversity was possibly underestimated, and the donors were mostly white British, with more females.

In regard to this clone: Its antigen remains unknown.

Data came from immunoSEQ multiplex PCR; TCRdb stores just in-frame clones and leaves some out. Of roughly 150,000 clones listed, roughly 90% were seen once; the top ten hold 1.9%. The CDR3 runs 8 residues. This receptor was identified in an adult in good health. The chain uses TRBV21-1 and TRBJ1-6. TRBV21-1 is termed a pseudogene. Sequenced here: peripheral blood, sampled on day 0 of AZD1222 vaccination. In nucleotides, the CDR3 is TGTGCCAGCAGCAACCTCCACTTT. Translation: CASSNLHF.